The sequence of this T cell receptor beta chain was determined in a study of blood T cell repertoires in COVID-19. In the study overall: The origin of the acute and convalescent COVID-19 samples was the United States, Italy and Spain.

J was trimmed by 9 bases and V by 5 bases; bases with no gene match: 14. Germline CDR1 and CDR2: MNHEY and SMNVEV (reference sequence). The length of the CDR3 is 15 residues. Clinical history as reported by participants underpinned cohort assignment. Sequenced by immunoSEQ multiplex PCR; TCRdb stores in-frame clones only, minus some. The top ten clones hold under 7% of a sample with around 280,000 clones, approximately 88% of them seen once. The clonotype comes from a woman in her thirties or forties who had recovered from COVID-19. The J gene is TRBJ2-7, the V gene TRBV27; 9 bases agree with TRBD1. Sequencing input: PBMCs or T cells enriched from blood (not recorded which). The CDR3 coding sequence is TGTGCCAGCAGTCCGCGGGGACAGGGTAAAGGGGGGCAGTACTTC. Its protein product is CASSPRGQGKGGQYF.